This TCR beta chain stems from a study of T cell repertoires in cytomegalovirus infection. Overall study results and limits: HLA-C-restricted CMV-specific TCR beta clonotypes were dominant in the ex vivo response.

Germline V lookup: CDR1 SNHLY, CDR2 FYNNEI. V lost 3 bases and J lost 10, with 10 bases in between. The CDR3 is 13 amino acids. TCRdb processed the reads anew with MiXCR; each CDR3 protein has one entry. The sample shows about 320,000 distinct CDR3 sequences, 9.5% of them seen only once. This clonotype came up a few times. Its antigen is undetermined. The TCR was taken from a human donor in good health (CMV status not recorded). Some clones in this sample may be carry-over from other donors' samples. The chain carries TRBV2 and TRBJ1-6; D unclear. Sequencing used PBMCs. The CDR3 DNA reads TGTGCCAGCAGTGAGTCGTCGGGGTCACCCCTCCACTTT. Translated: CASSESSGSPLHF.